These 20 T cell receptor beta chains were sequenced from one sample in a study of neurological immune-mediated disorders. TCRdb re-derived calls from the 5' RACE reads in MiXCR, one entry per CDR3 protein. This sample yields about 50,000 distinct CDR3 sequences, of which about 9.4% are seen a single time; roughly 5% belongs to the top ten. What was sequenced was PBMCs. These receptors all come from a man aged 65 to 85 with HTLV-1-associated myelopathy (HAM/TSP).

The chain links TRBV6-5 to TRBJ2-2, with D uncertain. The germline gives CDR1 MNHEY, CDR2 SVGAGI. The CDR3 has 14 residues. Trimming took 4 bases from V and 0 from J, leaving 6 bases between them. CDR3 DNA: TGTGCCAGCAGTTTCGAATCGAACACCGGGGAGCTGTTTTTT. Translating gives CASSFESNTGELFF.

This clonotype was counted at least ten times. V gene TRBV20-1 combines with J gene TRBJ2-2, with 8 bases that match TRBD2. The CDR3 length is 16 residues. Unmatched junction bases numbered 10, after V lost 0 bases and J lost 7 bases. Germline CDR1 and CDR2: DFQATT and SNEGSKA (reference sequence). The CDR3 coding sequence is TGCAGTGCTAGAGATTTTCGAGCGGGAGAACTCGGGGAGCTGTTTTTT. Translation: CSARDFRAGELGELFF.

This clonotype was found many times. The chain uses TRBV3-1 and TRBJ2-2; the D is unclear. V was shortened by 4 bases and J by 8 bases, with 8 bases between the two germline ends. This CDR3 contains 12 residues. Germline V gene data show CDR1 as LGHDT and CDR2 as YNNKEL (reference sequence). CDR3 loop: CASSPRRGELFF. The CDR3 DNA reads as TGTGCCAGCAGCCCTAGAAGGGGGGAGCTGTTTTTT.

This clonotype was detected many times. The chain is built from TRBV5-1 and TRBJ2-2; D remains unclear. Germline-derived CDR1 and CDR2 are SGHRS and YFSETQ. V shed 1 base and J shed 6 bases, with 7 bases lying between them. CDR3 length equals 13 residues. The DNA for the CDR3 is TGCGCCAGCAGCTTGAAAGGCTCCGGGGAGCTGTTTTTT. Translated: CASSLKGSGELFF. The complete variable domain, with remaining parts taken from reference TRBV5-1 and TRBJ2-2, reads KAGVTQTPRYLIKTRGQQVTLSCSPISGHRSVSWYQQTPGQGLQFLFEYFSETQRNKGNFPGRFSGRQFSNSRSEMNVSTLELGDSALYLCASSLKGSGELFFGEGSRLTVL.

This clonotype was seen at least ten times. The gene calls are TRBV5-6 and TRBJ2-1; 10 bases map to TRBD2. Trimming took 7 bases from V and 4 from J; bases not matched to a gene: 8. Germline-derived CDR1 and CDR2 are SGHDT and YYEEEE. The CDR3 extends over 15 amino acids. This chain's CDR3 is CASAGRTSGYNEQFF. CDR3 DNA: TGTGCCAGCGCAGGACGGACTAGCGGATACAATGAGCAGTTCTTC.

This clonotype was found many times. V gene TRBV12-3 or TRBV12-4 combines with J gene TRBJ2-7; TRBD2 matches 8 bases. CDR3 length equals 14 residues. The ends lost 6 bases at V and 1 base at J; junction bases unmatched: 5. Here the CDR3 reads CASSWTSKSYEQYF. As DNA, the CDR3 is TGTGCCAGCAGCTGGACTAGCAAATCCTACGAGCAGTACTTC.

This clonotype showed up many times. The chain couples TRBV16 to TRBJ2-7; D is tentatively TRBD1 or TRBD2 (5 bases each). CDR1 is KGHSY and CDR2 is FQNENV in the germline V gene. The length of the CDR3 is 13 residues. V lost 3 bases to trimming and J lost 10 bases, with 16 bases between them. The CDR3 here is CASSHYRGPKQYF. CDR3 coding DNA: TGTGCCAGCAGCCATTACCGGGGCCCCAAACAGTACTTC.

Points on this clonotype: A much larger clone sits a single nucleotide away, making a read error possible. The V call is TRBV3-1, the J call TRBJ2-7; the D gene is possibly TRBD2 (5 bases). V lost 8 bases and J 6 bases, leaving 20 bases between the germline ends. The CDR3 extends over 14 amino acids. The germline CDR1 and CDR2 sequences are LGHDT and YNNKEL (reference sequence). The chain's CDR3 is CASGDPPAGREQYF. The DNA of the CDR3 is TGTGCCAGCGGCGACCCCCCCGCGGGCCGCGAGCAGTACTTC.

This clonotype has ten or more counts. This chain uses TRBV3-1 with TRBJ2-7; TRBD2 matches at 10 bases. This CDR3 has 15 residues. Germline V lookup: CDR1 LGHDT, CDR2 YNNKEL (reference sequence). The junction had 4 bases not matched to a gene; V was cut back by 4 bases and J by 1 base. The DNA of the CDR3 is TGTGCCAGCAGCCCGGGACTAGCGCGTTCCTACGAGCAGTACTTC. It yields the protein CASSPGLARSYEQYF.

This clonotype was seen ten or more times. The CDR3 nucleotides read TGTGCCAGCAGCCAGAACAGGGAAGTAACCAAAAACATTCAGTACTTC. Translating it yields CASSQNREVTKNIQYF. This chain joins TRBV6-6 and TRBJ2-4; tentatively, D is TRBD1 (6 bases). Trimming removed 6 bases at V and 2 bases at J, with 17 bases between. CDR3 length equals 16 residues. Germline loops: CDR1 MNHNY, CDR2 SVGAGI (reference sequence).

This chain uses TRBV7-2 with TRBJ2-1; no reliable D call. Trimming stripped 1 base from V and 0 bases from J, with 13 bases between. The CDR3 covers 17 residues. CDR1 is SGHTA, CDR2 FQGNSA, per germline. CDR3 nucleotide sequence: TGTGCCAGCAGCTTAGGGGCAGTGCAGAGCTCCTACAATGAGCAGTTCTTC. Translated: CASSLGAVQSSYNEQFF.

Many counts were recorded for this clonotype. This chain joins TRBV10-3 and TRBJ1-5; TRBD1 matches 11 bases. The germline gives CDR1 ENHRY, CDR2 SYGVKD. V lost 5 bases and J lost 4; bases outside the gene matches: 4. This CDR3 is 15 amino acids long. CDR3 loop: CAISSGQGVNQPQHF. The DNA of the CDR3 is TGTGCCATCAGTTCGGGACAGGGGGTGAATCAGCCCCAGCATTTT.

There are a few counts of this clonotype. The chain uses TRBV29-1 and TRBJ2-1; 9 bases line up with TRBD1. The CDR3 consists of 15 residues. Germline-derived CDR1 and CDR2 are SQVTM and ANQGSEA. V lost 7 bases to trimming and J lost 2 bases; unmatched junction nucleotides: 9. CDR3: CSAPPDRGAYNEQFF. CDR3 in DNA: TGCAGCGCCCCGCCGGACAGGGGCGCCTACAATGAGCAGTTCTTC.

This clonotype showed up many times. J is TRBJ2-7 and V is TRBV5-1; 10 nucleotides line up with TRBD1. CDR1 and CDR2 from the germline V gene are SGHRS and YFSETQ. This CDR3 is 15 amino acids long. The V gene end was trimmed by 0 bases and the J gene end by 4 bases; junction bases not matched to a gene: 4. In DNA form, the CDR3 reads TGCGCCAGCAGCTTGGCCGGGACAGGGGTATACGAGCAGTACTTC. Translation: CASSLAGTGVYEQYF.

This clonotype was seen many times. The chain carries TRBV27 and TRBJ2-2; D possibly corresponds to TRBD1 (6 bases). V lost 5 bases and J 6 bases, leaving 10 bases between the germline ends. The CDR3 consists of 13 residues. CDR1 and CDR2 from the germline V gene are MNHEY and SMNVEV (reference sequence). The CDR3 region has the DNA TGTGCCAGCAGTCCGTACAGGGCCGGGGAGCTGTTTTTT. Its protein is CASSPYRAGELFF.

This clonotype was seen ten or more times. This chain joins TRBV13 and TRBJ2-5, with 7 bases lining up with TRBD1. With 11 bases clipped from V and 4 bases from J, the junction kept 7 bases outside the gene matches. Germline V gene data show CDR1 as PRHDT and CDR2 as FYEKMQ (reference sequence). The CDR3 totals 12 residues. The CDR3, as DNA: TGTGCCCGGCAAGGGGGCGCAGAGACCCAGTACTTC. This gives the protein CARQGGAETQYF.

By sample fraction, this clonotype is medium-sized. The rearrangement uses TRBV7-2 and TRBJ1-1; D unresolved. The V gene's germline CDR1 is SGHTA and CDR2 FQGNSA. The CDR3 is 13 amino acids. V was shortened by 1 base and J by 5 bases, with 8 bases between the two germline ends. CDR3 protein: CASSLGARTEAFF. CDR3 bases: TGTGCCAGCAGCTTAGGAGCGCGGACTGAAGCTTTCTTT.

This clonotype appeared many times. The chain is built from TRBV5-1 and TRBJ1-6; D uncertain. This CDR3 is built from 14 residues. CDR1 SGHRS and CDR2 YFSETQ come from the germline V gene. V lost 0 bases and J lost 4, with 5 bases in between. The CDR3 DNA sequence: TGCGCCAGCAGCTTGGATGGGTATAATTCACCCCTCCACTTT. Translation gives CASSLDGYNSPLHF.

In this sample, this clonotype turned up many times. V usage is TRBV7-8 and J usage is TRBJ2-3; D is unclear. Germline loops: CDR1 SGHVS, CDR2 FQNEAQ. With 4 bases removed from V and 8 bases from J, the gap between germline ends came to 16 bases. The CDR3 length is 14 residues. In DNA form, the CDR3 reads TGTGCCAGCAGCTCCACCCTGCGACGGCTTACGCAGTATTTT. Translation gives CASSSTLRRLTQYF. Drawing the rest from reference TRBV7-8 and TRBJ2-3, the complete variable domain is GAGVSQSPRYKVAKRGQDVALRCDPISGHVSLFWYQQALGQGPEFLTYFQNEAQLDKSGLPSDRFFAERPEGSVSTLKIQRTQQEDSAVYLCASSSTLRRLTQYFGPGTRLTVL.

This clonotype showed up many times. The rearrangement uses TRBV20-1 and TRBJ2-1; D is uncertain. V was shortened by 0 bases and J by 4 bases, with 10 bases between the two germline ends. This CDR3 is built from 14 residues. Germline V CDR1 and CDR2: DFQATT, SNEGSKA (reference sequence). This chain's CDR3 is CSARDLRVYNEQFF. CDR3 nucleotides: TGCAGTGCTAGAGATCTTAGGGTTTACAATGAGCAGTTCTTC.